These T cell receptor beta chains were read from a single sample in a study of Ad26.COV2.S vaccination and SARS-CoV-2 variants. Here immunoSEQ multiplex PCR was the method, and the copy in TCRdb shows in-frame clones only, minus some. The data contain about 350,000 clones, around 89% of them singletons. Sample: peripheral blood, taken in a trial of Ad26.COV2.S vaccine versus placebo. These receptors were obtained from a person aged 18-60 years who received the Ad26.COV2.S COVID-19 vaccine or a placebo. The CDR3 runs from the conserved cysteine through the conserved F or W. Fields, in order: D gene, J gene, V gene, clone size, CDR3 length, CDR3 protein, CDR3 DNA. The D gene is left open where the match is weak. Some rows mark clone size as missing; the rest say once, few, many or name a class of expanded clone.

TRBD1	TRBJ1-2	TRBV10-3	few	16	CAISDITGGPSGGYTF	TGTGCCATCAGTGATATTACAGGGGGTCCTTCGGGTGGCTACACCTTC
TRBD2	TRBJ2-7	TRBV5-6	once	14	CASSLISGSYEQYF	TGTGCCAGCAGCTTGATCAGCGGGAGCTACGAGCAGTACTTC
NA	TRBJ1-3	TRBV19	NA	15	CASSINSYSGNTIYF	TGTGCCAGTAGTATAAACAGTTACTCTGGAAACACCATATATTTT
NA	TRBJ1-1	TRBV27	NA	13	CASSSGRGTEAFF	TGTGCCAGCAGTTCGGGCCGGGGGACTGAAGCTTTCTTT
TRBD1	TRBJ2-1	TRBV27	NA	15	CASSPQGTGDNEQFF	TGTGCCAGCAGTCCCCAGGGGACAGGGGACAATGAGCAGTTCTTC
TRBD1	TRBJ2-2	TRBV2	few	20	CASSEWGDRANFLNTGELFF	TGTGCCAGCAGTGAGTGGGGGGACAGGGCCAATTTTCTCAACACCGGGGAGCTGTTTTTT
NA	TRBJ1-4	TRBV1	NA	19	CTSSQGPPTLGSTNEKLFF	TGCACCAGCAGCCAAGGTCCTCCCACGTTGGGATCAACTAATGAAAAACTGTTTTTT
TRBD2	TRBJ2-1	TRBV19	NA	16	CASSIMTSGGDNEQFF	TGTGCCAGTAGTATCATGACTAGCGGGGGAGACAATGAGCAGTTCTTC
NA	TRBJ1-1	TRBV13	NA	12	CASRRAGTEAFF	TGTGCCAGCAGAAGGGCGGGCACTGAAGCTTTCTTT
NA	TRBJ2-2	TRBV2	NA	18	CASSEAVRGSGATGELFF	TGTGCCAGCAGTGAAGCGGTACGAGGGTCCGGGGCGACCGGGGAGCTGTTTTTT
TRBD1	TRBJ2-3	TRBV2	NA	17	CASSETEGGGATDTQYF	TGTGCCAGCAGTGAAACGGAAGGGGGCGGAGCCACAGATACGCAGTATTTT
TRBD2	TRBJ2-2	TRBV3-1/TRBV3-2	NA	16	CASSRLLAGGTGELFF	TGTGCCAGCAGCCGATTACTAGCGGGAGGGACCGGGGAGCTGTTTTTT
TRBD1	TRBJ1-1	TRBV5-4	NA	17	CASSPGGIQGAFAEAFF	TGTGCCAGCAGCCCTGGCGGGATACAGGGGGCATTCGCTGAAGCTTTCTTT
NA	TRBJ2-2	TRBV5-4	NA	16	CASSLDRAIRTGELFF	TGTGCCAGCAGCTTGGACAGGGCAATAAGGACCGGGGAGCTGTTTTTT
NA	TRBJ2-5	TRBV3-1/TRBV3-2	NA	13	CASSQAQQETQYF	TGTGCCAGCAGCCAAGCTCAGCAAGAGACCCAGTACTTC
TRBD1	TRBJ1-1	TRBV3-1/TRBV3-2	NA	16	CASSPRDRGEKTEAFF	TGTGCCAGCAGCCCCCGGGACAGGGGCGAGAAGACTGAAGCTTTCTTT
NA	TRBJ1-3	TRBV13	NA	13	CASSSTSGNTIYF	TGTGCCAGCAGTTCCACCTCTGGAAACACCATATATTTT
TRBD1	TRBJ1-4	TRBV29-1	NA	14	CSAGQGANNEKLFF	TGCAGCGCCGGACAGGGGGCTAATAATGAAAAACTGTTTTTT
NA	TRBJ2-2	TRBV7-2	NA	14	CASSSRTGSGELFF	TGTGCCAGCAGCTCCCGGACGGGATCCGGGGAGCTGTTTTTT
NA	TRBJ2-7	TRBV6-2/TRBV6-3	NA	18	CASSYEWAQGDFAYEQYF	TGTGCCAGCAGTTACGAGTGGGCCCAGGGGGACTTTGCCTACGAGCAGTACTTC
NA	TRBJ1-3	TRBV28	NA	13	CASSEQPGNTIYF	TGTGCCAGCAGTGAACAGCCTGGAAACACCATATATTTT
NA	TRBJ1-6	TRBV3-1/TRBV3-2	NA	18	CASSQDLPAYTYNSPLHF	TGTGCCAGCAGCCAAGATTTGCCAGCGTATACCTATAATTCACCCCTCCACTTT
TRBD1	TRBJ1-6	TRBV27	once	18	CASSLSISDRDYNSPLHF	TGTGCCAGCAGCCTCTCCATCTCAGACAGGGACTATAATTCACCCCTCCACTTT
NA	TRBJ2-7	TRBV7-9	NA	12	CASSRGLGSQYF	TGTGCCAGCAGCCGAGGACTGGGATCTCAGTACTTC
NA	TRBJ1-2	TRBV9	NA	13	CASSVAGDYGYTF	TGTGCCAGCAGCGTAGCGGGCGACTATGGCTACACCTTC
TRBD1	TRBJ2-5	TRBV5-5	few	15	CASRRERTGWETQYF	TGTGCCAGCAGACGGGAGCGGACAGGGTGGGAGACCCAGTACTTC
TRBD1	TRBJ2-7	TRBV3-1/TRBV3-2	few	13	CASSRQGFHEQYF	TGTGCCAGCAGCCGACAGGGATTCCACGAGCAGTACTTC
NA	TRBJ2-7	TRBV5-8	NA	11	CASSLLGEQYF	TGTGCCAGCAGCTTGTTAGGGGAGCAGTACTTC
TRBD2	TRBJ2-1	TRBV7-2	NA	13	CASSFGRGNEQFF	TGTGCCAGCAGCTTCGGGAGGGGAAATGAGCAGTTCTTC
NA	TRBJ2-7	TRBV30	once	14	CAWSVGGGAYEQYF	TGTGCCTGGAGTGTGGGAGGGGGCGCGTACGAGCAGTACTTC
TRBD1	TRBJ2-7	TRBV7-9	NA	16	CASSRNNRDRGREQYF	TGTGCCAGCAGCCGAAACAACCGGGACAGGGGGCGAGAGCAGTACTTC
TRBD2	TRBJ2-1	TRBV15	NA	15	CATSILSGSTHEQFF	TGTGCCACCAGCATTCTTAGCGGGAGTACCCATGAGCAGTTCTTC
NA	TRBJ1-1	TRBV6-1	NA	16	CASSEAPDTGNTEAFF	TGTGCCAGCAGTGAAGCGCCGGACACCGGGAACACTGAAGCTTTCTTT
TRBD1	TRBJ1-6	TRBV6-5	NA	15	CASSYENRGNSPLHF	TGTGCCAGCAGTTACGAAAACAGGGGTAATTCACCCCTCCACTTT
NA	TRBJ1-5	TRBV5-1	NA	15	CASSPDGDWGQPQHF	TGCGCCAGCAGCCCTGACGGTGATTGGGGTCAGCCCCAGCATTTT
NA	TRBJ2-7	TRBV28	NA	17	CASTKGAPRGPGREQYF	TGTGCCAGCACCAAAGGGGCACCCCGGGGGCCCGGTAGGGAGCAGTACTTC
NA	TRBJ2-7	TRBV6-6	NA	14	CASRVSTSSYEQYF	TGTGCCAGCAGGGTGTCCACATCTTCCTACGAGCAGTACTTC
TRBD1	TRBJ1-1	TRBV5-1	NA	17	CASSLMGQGLRNTEAFF	TGCGCCAGCAGCTTAATGGGACAGGGGTTAAGAAACACTGAAGCTTTCTTT
TRBD1	TRBJ2-1	TRBV19	NA	17	CASSRGTGPPDHGEQFF	TGTGCCAGTAGTAGGGGGACAGGGCCTCCCGATCATGGGGAGCAGTTCTTC
NA	TRBJ1-4	TRBV6-5	NA	16	CASSYSTEITNEKLFF	TGTGCCAGCAGTTACTCGACAGAAATAACTAATGAAAAACTGTTTTTT
TRBD2	TRBJ2-5	TRBV27	NA	16	CASSPGTIVDQETQYF	TGTGCCAGCAGTCCCGGGACTATAGTAGACCAAGAGACCCAGTACTTC
NA	TRBJ1-1	TRBV29-1	NA	15	CSADGGRLENTEAFF	TGCAGCGCCGATGGGGGGCGGCTCGAGAACACTGAAGCTTTCTTT
NA	TRBJ2-2	TRBV1	NA	17	CTSSHVKREWNTGELFF	TGCACCAGCAGCCACGTCAAGCGGGAGTGGAACACCGGGGAGCTGTTTTTT
TRBD1	TRBJ2-5	TRBV10-1	NA	14	CASNRDRDQETQYF	TGCGCCAGCAACCGGGACAGGGACCAAGAGACCCAGTACTTC
TRBD2	TRBJ2-7	TRBV28	once	15	CASSSGTSGREEQYF	TGTGCCAGCAGCTCCGGGACTAGCGGGAGGGAAGAGCAGTACTTC
TRBD1	TRBJ1-2	TRBV6-1	NA	15	CASSEGDQGAYGYTF	TGTGCCAGCAGTGAGGGAGATCAGGGGGCTTATGGCTACACCTTC
NA	TRBJ1-2	TRBV5-6	few	13	CASSLSLTGGNTF	TGTGCCAGCAGCTTGAGCCTTACTGGGGGCAACACCTTC
NA	TRBJ2-2	TRBV12-3/TRBV12-4	NA	13	CASRGQPTGELFF	TGTGCCAGCAGGGGCCAACCAACCGGGGAGCTGTTTTTT
TRBD1	TRBJ1-2	TRBV13	NA	14	CASSLRDSHYGYTF	TGTGCCAGCAGCCTACGGGACAGTCACTATGGCTACACCTTC
TRBD1	TRBJ1-1	TRBV29-1	once	14	CSGLQGEGVTEAFF	TGCAGCGGACTACAGGGGGAAGGGGTCACTGAAGCTTTCTTT
NA	TRBJ2-4	TRBV4-1	NA	15	CASSQGLGAKNIQYF	TGCGCCAGCAGCCAAGGGTTGGGAGCCAAAAACATTCAGTACTTC
NA	TRBJ2-7	TRBV28	NA	15	CASSSGSDSSYEQYF	TGTGCCAGCAGTTCGGGTAGCGACAGCTCCTACGAGCAGTACTTC
NA	TRBJ1-1	TRBV4-2	NA	15	CASSQEGGFRTEAFF	TGTGCCAGCAGCCAAGAGGGAGGGTTTCGGACTGAAGCTTTCTTT
TRBD2	TRBJ2-7	TRBV3-1/TRBV3-2	NA	19	CASSPTGAPFSGSTYEQYF	TGTGCCAGCAGCCCAACTGGGGCCCCCTTTAGCGGGAGTACCTATGAGCAGTACTTC
TRBD1	TRBJ2-2	TRBV5-1	NA	14	CASRGDRDTGELFF	TGCGCCAGCAGGGGGGACAGGGACACCGGGGAGCTGTTTTTT
NA	TRBJ1-2	TRBV2	few	13	CASSDWRAYGYTF	TGTGCCAGCAGTGACTGGAGGGCCTATGGCTACACCTTC
NA	TRBJ2-1	TRBV1	NA	16	CTSSRRLAGEVNEQFF	TGCACCAGCAGTCGAAGACTAGCGGGAGAGGTCAATGAGCAGTTCTTC
NA	TRBJ2-3	TRBV19	NA	14	CASSIKRSTDTQYF	TGTGCCAGTAGTATCAAGCGAAGCACAGATACGCAGTATTTT
TRBD2	TRBJ2-2	TRBV30	NA	20	CAWSVYWSRAGAANTGELFF	TGTGCCTGGAGTGTATACTGGTCTAGGGCGGGAGCCGCGAACACCGGGGAGCTGTTTTTT
NA	TRBJ1-1	TRBV5-5	few	13	CASSLDVNTEAFF	TGTGCCAGCAGCTTGGACGTGAACACTGAAGCTTTCTTT